This TCR beta chain was retrieved from a study of T cell responses to AZD1222 COVID-19 vaccine. Whole-study findings and limits: The span of vaccine-associated CD4 TCRs extended across spike, with dominance at 160-218 and 743-854.

The method was immunoSEQ multiplex PCR; TCRdb's version includes in-frame clones alone and lacks a portion of them. This sample yields 150,000 to 200,000 clones, of which more than 90% are seen a single time; around 1.7% belongs to the top ten. Germline CDR1 and CDR2: LNHDA and SQIVND (reference sequence). The V segment lost 8 bases and the J segment 1 base; nucleotides outside the gene matches: 15. This CDR3 spans 18 amino acids. In the case of this clone: Its antigen is undetermined.

Sequenced material: peripheral blood, taken on day 0 of AZD1222 vaccination. The chain employs TRBV19 and TRBJ2-3; 10 nucleotides match TRBD1. This sequence originates from an adult in good health. The CDR3 here is CASSPYRDRGPRTDTQYF. CDR3 nucleotides: TGTGCCAGTTCCCCCTACCGGGACAGGGGTCCCCGCACAGATACGCAGTATTTT.